These T cell receptor beta chains were read from a single sample in a study of blood T cell repertoires in COVID-19. Assay used: immunoSEQ multiplex PCR; TCRdb lists only in-frame clones, some missing. The sample yields 150,000 or so clones, under 90% seen once. The sample taken for sequencing was PBMCs or T cells enriched from blood (not recorded which). The receptors were gathered from a woman in her forties or fifties who had recovered from COVID-19. Both conserved end residues are part of each CDR3. Fields, in order: clone size, J gene, D gene, V gene, CDR3 protein, CDR3 DNA. The D gene is left open where the match is weak. Some rows mark clone size as missing; the rest say once, few, many or name a class of expanded clone.

clone_size: -
j_call: TRBJ1-3
d_call: TRBD1
v_call: TRBV2
cdr3_aa: CASKTGDGNTIYF
cdr3_nt: TGTGCCAGCAAGACAGGGGATGGAAACACCATATATTTT

clone_size: -
j_call: TRBJ1-3
d_call: -
v_call: TRBV6-2/TRBV6-3
cdr3_aa: CASSPYTGTGNTIYF
cdr3_nt: TGTGCCAGCAGTCCCTATACAGGGACCGGAAACACCATATATTTT

clone_size: once
j_call: TRBJ1-4
d_call: -
v_call: TRBV2
cdr3_aa: CAGKQGTSATNEKLFF
cdr3_nt: TGTGCCGGGAAACAGGGAACCTCTGCAACTAATGAAAAACTGTTTTTT

clone_size: -
j_call: TRBJ2-2
d_call: TRBD1
v_call: TRBV5-6
cdr3_aa: CASSQVSGTANTGELFF
cdr3_nt: TGTGCCAGCAGCCAAGTTTCCGGGACAGCAAACACCGGGGAGCTGTTTTTT

clone_size: -
j_call: TRBJ1-2
d_call: TRBD1
v_call: TRBV7-2
cdr3_aa: CASSSTGDYGYTF
cdr3_nt: TGTGCCAGCAGCTCGACAGGGGACTATGGCTACACCTTC

clone_size: -
j_call: TRBJ2-3
d_call: TRBD1
v_call: TRBV7-3
cdr3_aa: CASRKRQGAPTDTQYF
cdr3_nt: TGTGCCAGCAGAAAAAGACAGGGGGCTCCCACAGATACGCAGTATTTT

clone_size: -
j_call: TRBJ1-1
d_call: -
v_call: TRBV10-3
cdr3_aa: CAISPERQSRNTEAFF
cdr3_nt: TGTGCCATCAGCCCCGAAAGACAGTCCCGTAACACTGAAGCTTTCTTT

clone_size: -
j_call: TRBJ2-5
d_call: TRBD2
v_call: TRBV11-2
cdr3_aa: CASSSRFPLAGGPGETQYF
cdr3_nt: TGTGCCAGCAGCTCAAGATTCCCCCTAGCGGGGGGGCCTGGGGAGACCCAGTACTTC

clone_size: few
j_call: TRBJ1-1
d_call: -
v_call: TRBV29-1
cdr3_aa: CSVEKRRSGTEAFF
cdr3_nt: TGCAGCGTTGAAAAACGAAGGTCAGGCACTGAAGCTTTCTTT

clone_size: -
j_call: TRBJ1-2
d_call: -
v_call: TRBV7-2
cdr3_aa: CASSSYRDGDGYTF
cdr3_nt: TGTGCCAGCAGCAGCTACAGGGACGGTGATGGCTACACCTTC

clone_size: -
j_call: TRBJ1-4
d_call: -
v_call: TRBV4-2
cdr3_aa: CASSQNYLGFGEKLFF
cdr3_nt: TGTGCCAGCAGCCAAAATTACCTCGGGTTTGGGGAAAAACTGTTTTTT

clone_size: -
j_call: TRBJ2-2
d_call: TRBD2
v_call: TRBV7-2
cdr3_aa: CASPTSGGKNTGELFF
cdr3_nt: TGTGCCAGCCCTACTAGCGGGGGGAAGAACACCGGGGAGCTGTTTTTT

clone_size: -
j_call: TRBJ2-7
d_call: -
v_call: TRBV19
cdr3_aa: CASRDSDYEQYF
cdr3_nt: TGTGCCAGTAGGGACAGCGATTACGAGCAGTACTTC

clone_size: -
j_call: TRBJ1-2
d_call: TRBD1
v_call: TRBV27
cdr3_aa: CASSPGGDLYGYTF
cdr3_nt: TGTGCCAGCAGCCCAGGGGGCGACCTCTATGGCTACACCTTC

clone_size: -
j_call: TRBJ1-1
d_call: -
v_call: TRBV6-2/TRBV6-3
cdr3_aa: CASSVQGQNTEAFF
cdr3_nt: TGTGCCAGCAGCGTACAGGGTCAGAACACTGAAGCTTTCTTT

clone_size: -
j_call: TRBJ1-4
d_call: -
v_call: TRBV10-3
cdr3_aa: CATAPGGREKLFF
cdr3_nt: TGTGCCACCGCGCCGGGGGGACGGGAAAAACTGTTTTTT

clone_size: -
j_call: TRBJ2-3
d_call: TRBD1
v_call: TRBV9
cdr3_aa: CASSSTGYGPDTQYF
cdr3_nt: TGTGCCAGCAGCTCGACAGGGTACGGTCCAGATACGCAGTATTTT

clone_size: -
j_call: TRBJ1-1
d_call: -
v_call: TRBV6-5
cdr3_aa: CASRLTANTEAFF
cdr3_nt: TGTGCCAGCAGACTGACAGCGAACACTGAAGCTTTCTTT

clone_size: -
j_call: TRBJ1-1
d_call: -
v_call: TRBV29-1
cdr3_aa: CSVGQGSAEAFF
cdr3_nt: TGCAGCGTTGGGCAGGGAAGCGCTGAAGCTTTCTTT

clone_size: -
j_call: TRBJ1-1
d_call: -
v_call: TRBV28
cdr3_aa: CASSFQGSTEAFF
cdr3_nt: TGTGCCAGCAGTTTTCAGGGGAGCACTGAAGCTTTCTTT

clone_size: few
j_call: TRBJ1-2
d_call: -
v_call: TRBV15
cdr3_aa: CATSRDQGWGYTF
cdr3_nt: TGTGCCACCAGCAGGGATCAGGGATGGGGCTACACCTTC

clone_size: -
j_call: TRBJ1-1
d_call: TRBD1
v_call: TRBV5-1
cdr3_aa: CASSGGQGTEAFF
cdr3_nt: TGCGCCAGCAGCGGGGGACAGGGGACTGAAGCTTTCTTT

clone_size: few
j_call: TRBJ1-5
d_call: TRBD1
v_call: TRBV2
cdr3_aa: CASSGGQRLNQPQHF
cdr3_nt: TGTGCCAGCAGTGGGGGACAGCGATTGAATCAGCCCCAGCATTTT

clone_size: -
j_call: TRBJ1-1
d_call: TRBD1
v_call: TRBV23-1
cdr3_aa: CASSQSGDRGCTEAFF
cdr3_nt: TGCGCCAGCAGTCAATCGGGGGACAGGGGGTGTACTGAAGCTTTCTTT